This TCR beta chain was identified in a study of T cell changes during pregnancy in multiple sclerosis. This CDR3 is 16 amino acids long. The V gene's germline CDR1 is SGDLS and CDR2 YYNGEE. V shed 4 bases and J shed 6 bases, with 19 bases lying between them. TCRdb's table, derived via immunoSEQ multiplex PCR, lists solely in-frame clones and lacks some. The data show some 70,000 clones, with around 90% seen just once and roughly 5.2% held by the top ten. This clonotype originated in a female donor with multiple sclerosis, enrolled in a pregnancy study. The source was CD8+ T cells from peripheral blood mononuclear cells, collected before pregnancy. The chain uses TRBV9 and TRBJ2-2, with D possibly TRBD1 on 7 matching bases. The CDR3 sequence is CASSPTGGTAAGELFF. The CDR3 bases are TGTGCCAGCAGCCCTACTGGCGGGACAGCAGCCGGGGAGCTGTTTTTT.